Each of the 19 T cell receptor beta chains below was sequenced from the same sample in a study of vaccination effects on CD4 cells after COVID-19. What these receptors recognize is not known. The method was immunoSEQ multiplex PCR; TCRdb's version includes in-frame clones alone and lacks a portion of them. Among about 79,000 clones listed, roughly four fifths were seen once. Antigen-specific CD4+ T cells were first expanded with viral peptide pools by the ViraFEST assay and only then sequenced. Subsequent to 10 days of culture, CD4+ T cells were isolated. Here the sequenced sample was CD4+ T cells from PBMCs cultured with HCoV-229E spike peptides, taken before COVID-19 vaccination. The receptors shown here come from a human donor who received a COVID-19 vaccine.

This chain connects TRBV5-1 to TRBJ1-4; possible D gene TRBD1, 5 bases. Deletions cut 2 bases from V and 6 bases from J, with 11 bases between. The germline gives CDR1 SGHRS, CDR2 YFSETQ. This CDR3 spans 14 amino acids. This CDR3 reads CASSFSGNDEKLFF. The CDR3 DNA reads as TGCGCCAGCAGCTTCTCAGGGAACGATGAAAAACTGTTTTTT.

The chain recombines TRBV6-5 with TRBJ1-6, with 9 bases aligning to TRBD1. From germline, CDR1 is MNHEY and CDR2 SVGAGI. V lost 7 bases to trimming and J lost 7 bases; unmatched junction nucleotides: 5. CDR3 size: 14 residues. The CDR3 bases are TGTGCCAGCAACAGGGACAGGGCCAATTCACCCCTCCACTTT. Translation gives CASNRDRANSPLHF.

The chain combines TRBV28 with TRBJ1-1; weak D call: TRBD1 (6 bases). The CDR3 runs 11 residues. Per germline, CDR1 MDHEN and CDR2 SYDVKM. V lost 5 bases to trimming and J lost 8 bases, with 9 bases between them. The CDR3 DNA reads TGTGCCAGCAGTATCGGGACAGAAGCTTTCTTT. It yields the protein CASSIGTEAFF.

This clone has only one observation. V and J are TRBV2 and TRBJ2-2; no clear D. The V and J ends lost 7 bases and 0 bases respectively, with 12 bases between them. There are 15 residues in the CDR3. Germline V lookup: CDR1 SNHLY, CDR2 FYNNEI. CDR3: CASNLRGTNTGELFF. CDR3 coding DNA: TGTGCCAGCAATCTTCGCGGTACGAACACCGGGGAGCTGTTTTTT.

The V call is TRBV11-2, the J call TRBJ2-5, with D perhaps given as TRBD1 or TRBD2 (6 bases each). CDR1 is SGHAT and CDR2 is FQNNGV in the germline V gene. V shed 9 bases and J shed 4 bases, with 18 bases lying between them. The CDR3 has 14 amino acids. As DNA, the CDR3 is TGTGCCAGTACCCGGTTGGGGGGCCTAGAGACCCAGTACTTC. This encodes CASTRLGGLETQYF.

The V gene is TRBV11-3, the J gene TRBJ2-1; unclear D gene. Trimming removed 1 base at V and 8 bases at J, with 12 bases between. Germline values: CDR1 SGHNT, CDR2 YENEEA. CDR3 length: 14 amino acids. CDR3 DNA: TGTGCCAGCAGCTTAGGTCGACCTACAGATGAGCAGTTCTTC. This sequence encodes CASSLGRPTDEQFF.

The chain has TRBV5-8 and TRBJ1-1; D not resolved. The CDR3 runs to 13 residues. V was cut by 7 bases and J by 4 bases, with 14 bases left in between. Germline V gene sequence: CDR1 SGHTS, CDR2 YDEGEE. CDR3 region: CASPSGEGTEAFF. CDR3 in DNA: TGTGCCAGCCCCAGTGGGGAGGGCACTGAAGCTTTCTTT.

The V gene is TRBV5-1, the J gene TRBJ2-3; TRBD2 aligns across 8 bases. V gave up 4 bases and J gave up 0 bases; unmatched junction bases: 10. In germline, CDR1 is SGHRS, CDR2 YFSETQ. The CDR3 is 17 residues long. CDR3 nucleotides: TGCGCCAGCAGCCCGTTAACCAGCGGGGGTAGCACAGATACGCAGTATTTT. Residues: CASSPLTSGGSTDTQYF.

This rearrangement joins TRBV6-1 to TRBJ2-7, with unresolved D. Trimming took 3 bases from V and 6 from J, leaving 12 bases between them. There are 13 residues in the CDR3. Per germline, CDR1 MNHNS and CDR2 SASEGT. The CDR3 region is CASSDLPRSEQYV. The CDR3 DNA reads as TGTGCCAGCAGTGATCTACCAAGGAGCGAGCAGTACGTC.

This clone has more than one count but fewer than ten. The DNA of the CDR3 is TGCGCCAGCAGCTTGGCCGGGCCGCCGGATGGGGCACCCCTCCACTTT. This sequence encodes CASSLAGPPDGAPLHF. The chain links TRBV5-1 to TRBJ1-6; D unresolved. Germline CDR1 reads SGHRS; CDR2 reads YFSETQ. The CDR3 is 16 amino acids. The V and J ends lost 0 bases and 11 bases respectively, with 18 bases between them. The whole variable domain, remainder taken from reference TRBV5-1 and TRBJ1-6, is KAGVTQTPRYLIKTRGQQVTLSCSPISGHRSVSWYQQTPGQGLQFLFEYFSETQRNKGNFPGRFSGRQFSNSRSEMNVSTLELGDSALYLCASSLAGPPDGAPLHFGNGTRLTVT.

As DNA, the CDR3 is TGTGCCAGCAGTTACTCGTTTAATGGAGGGGATCATTATCCAGATACGCAGTATTTT. Its protein product is CASSYSFNGGDHYPDTQYF. This chain uses TRBV6-2 or TRBV6-3 with TRBJ2-3; possible D gene TRBD2, 6 bases. Trimming stripped 0 bases from V and 4 bases from J, with 23 bases between. The CDR3 contains 19 residues. From germline, CDR1 is MNHEY and CDR2 SVGEGT.

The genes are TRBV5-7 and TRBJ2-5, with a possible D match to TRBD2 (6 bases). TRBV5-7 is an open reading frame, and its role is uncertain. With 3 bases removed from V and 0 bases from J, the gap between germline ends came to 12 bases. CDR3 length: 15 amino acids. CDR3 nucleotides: TGTGCCAGCAGCTCAGGGACTGGGTACCAAGAGACCCAGTACTTC. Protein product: CASSSGTGYQETQYF.

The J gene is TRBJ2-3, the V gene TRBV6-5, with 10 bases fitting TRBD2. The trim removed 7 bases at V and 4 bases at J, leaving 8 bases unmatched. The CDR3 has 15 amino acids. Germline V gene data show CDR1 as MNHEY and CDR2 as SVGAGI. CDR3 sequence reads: CASTKNLAGADTQYF. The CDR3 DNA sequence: TGTGCCAGCACTAAAAATCTAGCGGGGGCAGATACGCAGTATTTT.

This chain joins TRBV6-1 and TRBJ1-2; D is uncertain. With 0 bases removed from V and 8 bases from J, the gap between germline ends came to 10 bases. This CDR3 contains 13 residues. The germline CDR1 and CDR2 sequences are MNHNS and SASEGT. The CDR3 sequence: CASSEAGTFGYTF. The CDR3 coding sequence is TGTGCCAGCAGTGAAGCGGGAACTTTCGGCTACACCTTC.

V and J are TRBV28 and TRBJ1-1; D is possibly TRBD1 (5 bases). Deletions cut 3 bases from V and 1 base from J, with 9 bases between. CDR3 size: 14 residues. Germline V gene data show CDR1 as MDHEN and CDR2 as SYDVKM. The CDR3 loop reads CASSFGGANTEAFF. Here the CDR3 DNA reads TGTGCCAGCAGTTTCGGGGGTGCGAACACTGAAGCTTTCTTT.

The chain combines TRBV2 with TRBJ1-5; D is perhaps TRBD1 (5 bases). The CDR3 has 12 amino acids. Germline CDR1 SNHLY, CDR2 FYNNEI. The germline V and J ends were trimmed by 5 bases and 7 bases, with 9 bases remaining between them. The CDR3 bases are TGTGCCAGCAGTCCGACAGAGCAGCCCCAGCATTTT. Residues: CASSPTEQPQHF.

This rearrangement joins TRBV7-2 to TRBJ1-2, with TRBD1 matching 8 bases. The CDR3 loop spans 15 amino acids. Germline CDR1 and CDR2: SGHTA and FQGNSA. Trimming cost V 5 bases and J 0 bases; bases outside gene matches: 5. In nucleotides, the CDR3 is TGTGCCAGCAGCAGCAGGACAGGGTCTAACTATGGCTACACCTTC. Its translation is CASSSRTGSNYGYTF. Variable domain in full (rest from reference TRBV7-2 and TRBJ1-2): GAGVSQSPSNKVTEKGKDVELRCDPISGHTALYWYRQSLGQGLEFLIYFQGNSAPDKSGLPSDRFSAERTGGSVSTLTIQRTQQEDSAVYLCASSSRTGSNYGYTFGSGTRLTVV.

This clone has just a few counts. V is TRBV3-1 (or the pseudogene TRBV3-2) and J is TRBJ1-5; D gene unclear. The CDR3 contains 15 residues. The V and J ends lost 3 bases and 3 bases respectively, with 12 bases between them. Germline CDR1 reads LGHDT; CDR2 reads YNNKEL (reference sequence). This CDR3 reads CASSQSPSNNQPQHF. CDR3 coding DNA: TGTGCCAGCAGCCAGAGTCCGAGCAACAATCAGCCCCAGCATTTT.

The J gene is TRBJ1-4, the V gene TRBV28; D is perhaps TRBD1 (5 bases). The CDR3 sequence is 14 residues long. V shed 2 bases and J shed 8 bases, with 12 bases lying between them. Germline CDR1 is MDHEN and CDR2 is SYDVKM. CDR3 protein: CASSLVGEGEKLFF. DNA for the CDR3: TGTGCCAGCAGTTTAGTAGGGGAAGGGGAAAAACTGTTTTTT.